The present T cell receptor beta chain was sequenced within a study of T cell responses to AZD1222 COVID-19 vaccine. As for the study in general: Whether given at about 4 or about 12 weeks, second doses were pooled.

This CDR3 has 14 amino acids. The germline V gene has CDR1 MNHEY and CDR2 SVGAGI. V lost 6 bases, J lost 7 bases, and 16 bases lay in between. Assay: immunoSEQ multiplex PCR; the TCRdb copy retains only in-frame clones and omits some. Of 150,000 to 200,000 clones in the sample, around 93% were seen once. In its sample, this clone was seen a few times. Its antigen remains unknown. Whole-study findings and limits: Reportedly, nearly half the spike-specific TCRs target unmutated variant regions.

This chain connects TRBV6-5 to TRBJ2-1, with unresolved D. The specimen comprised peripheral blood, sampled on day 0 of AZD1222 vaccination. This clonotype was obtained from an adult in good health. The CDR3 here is CASSPSSGLNEQFF. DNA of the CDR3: TGTGCCAGCAGCCCCTCGTCTGGTCTGAATGAGCAGTTCTTC.